Following are 23 T cell receptor beta chains from one sample sequenced in a study of T cells and copy number aberrations in small-cell lung cancer. Data came from immunoSEQ multiplex PCR; TCRdb stores just in-frame clones and leaves some out. The table includes 7,500 to 10,000 clones, 75% to 80% detected once. Source material: normal tissue next to the tumor. The origin of the receptors is a man aged 60 to 75 with small cell lung cancer.

Comment on this clone: One end of the junction does not line up with germline, which may come from a read error. Other nucleotide sequences from this sample produce the same CDR3. This sequence joins TRBV30 and TRBJ1-5, with D hard to call. The CDR3 has 14 residues. Germline CDR1 is GTSNPN and CDR2 is SVGIG (reference sequence). CDR3 region: CAWSVDNSNQPQHF. The DNA for the CDR3 is TGTGCTTGGAGTGTCGATAATAGCAATCAGCCCCAGCATTTT.

The chain is built from TRBV5-6 and TRBJ2-7; D ambiguous. The CDR3 is made up of 12 amino acids. The germline V gene encodes CDR1 SGHDT and CDR2 YYEEEE. The V and J ends lost 2 bases and 11 bases respectively, with 14 bases between them. The CDR3 sequence is CASSLRLDPEYF. In DNA, the CDR3 is TGTGCCAGCAGCTTAAGACTCGATCCGGAGTACTTC.

The chain combines TRBV6-1 with TRBJ2-3, with 9 bases aligning to TRBD2. Trimming at V came to 4 bases and at J to 2 bases, leaving 7 bases not matched to a gene. There are 16 residues in the CDR3. The germline V gene has CDR1 MNHNS and CDR2 SASEGT. In DNA, the CDR3 is TGTGCCAGCAGTGTCAGTAGCGGGAGTGCCACAGATACGCAGTATTTT. Translating gives CASSVSSGSATDTQYF.

This chain links TRBV28 with TRBJ1-5, with D unclear. Germline CDR1 reads MDHEN; CDR2 reads SYDVKM. The CDR3 runs 12 residues. The V and J ends lost 6 bases and 4 bases respectively, with 7 bases between them. The CDR3: CASRTPNQPQHF. The CDR3 DNA reads TGTGCCAGCAGGACACCGAATCAGCCCCAGCATTTT.

This chain joins TRBV5-1 and TRBJ2-7; perhaps TRBD1 as D (6 bases). Germline assignment: CDR1 SGHRS and CDR2 YFSETQ. The CDR3 spans 14 residues. Trimming took off 1 base at V and 6 bases at J, with 14 bases between the two ends. The CDR3 sequence is CASSLTQGTSEQYF. For the CDR3, the DNA is TGCGCCAGCAGCTTGACTCAGGGGACCTCCGAGCAGTACTTC.

The chain recombines TRBV7-8 with TRBJ2-7, with 7 positions matching TRBD2. Germline-derived CDR1 and CDR2 are SGHVS and FQNEAQ. CDR3 size: 18 residues. V shed 1 base and J 0 bases; nucleotides not matched to a gene: 12. CDR3 DNA sequence: TGTGCCAGCAGCTTAGGCGGTGGAGCGGGGACCAGCTCCTACGAGCAGTACTTC. Translation gives CASSLGGGAGTSSYEQYF.

CDR3 protein: CASSQGGGNSYGYTF. CDR3 bases: TGTGCCAGCAGCCAAGGGGGAGGCAACAGCTATGGCTACACCTTC. V gene TRBV11-3 combines with J gene TRBJ1-2, with a possible D match to TRBD1 (6 bases). Germline V gives CDR1 SGHNT, CDR2 YENEEA. This CDR3 is 15 amino acids long. The V and J ends lost 5 bases and 4 bases respectively, with 17 bases between them.

The rearrangement links TRBV5-1 to TRBJ2-3, with 10 bases lining up with TRBD1. The ends lost 2 bases at V and 5 bases at J; junction bases unmatched: 5. The CDR3 runs 15 residues. CDR1 is SGHRS, CDR2 YFSETQ, per germline. The CDR3 coding sequence is TGCGCCAGCAGCTTTGGGGACAGGGGTGGAGATACGCAGTATTTT. Protein: CASSFGDRGGDTQYF.

The sample holds a few counts of this clone. This chain connects TRBV9 to TRBJ2-1, with a weak D call TRBD1 (6 bases). CDR1 and CDR2 (germline): SGDLS, YYNGEE. The V end was cut by 3 bases, the J end by 4 bases, with 11 bases between. This CDR3 region has 14 residues. Here the CDR3 reads CASSAGQSYNEQFF. In nucleotides, the CDR3 is TGTGCCAGCAGCGCAGGACAGTCATACAATGAGCAGTTCTTC.

In nucleotides, the CDR3 is TGCGCCAGCAGCTCCCTCCCACAGGGGAACACTGAAGCTTTCTTT. It codes for CASSSLPQGNTEAFF. The chain couples TRBV5-1 to TRBJ1-1, with a weak D call TRBD1 (6 bases). V was pared by 3 bases and J by 1 base, with 13 bases between. CDR3 length: 15 amino acids. The germline CDR1 and CDR2 sequences are SGHRS and YFSETQ.

This clone was observed a handful of times. The J gene is TRBJ2-1, the V gene TRBV15; unclear D gene. V was clipped by 1 base and J by 5 bases, with 12 bases between them. Looked up from germline, CDR1 is LNHNV and CDR2 is YYDKDF (reference sequence). The CDR3 has 15 residues. CDR3: CATSRGGLLDNEQFF. The CDR3 DNA follows: TGTGCCACCAGCAGAGGGGGTTTACTCGACAATGAGCAGTTCTTC.

The chain carries TRBV18 and TRBJ1-2; TRBD1 matches 9 bases. CDR3 size: 15 residues. Germline CDR1 reads KGHSH; CDR2 reads LQKENI. With 3 bases clipped from V and 2 bases from J, the junction kept 4 bases outside the gene matches. CDR3 bases: TGTGCCAGCTCACCCCCCGGGACAGGGAACTATGGCTACACCTTC. It encodes CASSPPGTGNYGYTF.

The rearrangement links TRBV27 to TRBJ2-5; 11 nucleotides match TRBD2. Germline trimming cut 7 bases from V and 7 bases from J; bases unmatched to any gene: 8. Germline V lookup: CDR1 MNHEY, CDR2 SMNVEV (reference sequence). The CDR3 is 14 amino acids. CDR3 protein: CASTNRGTSGTQYF. In DNA form, the CDR3 reads TGTGCCAGCACCAACAGGGGGACTAGCGGGACCCAGTACTTC.

The chain recombines TRBV4-2 with TRBJ2-1; the D is unclear. Germline CDR1 and CDR2: LGHNA and YNFKEQ. V was shortened by 5 bases and J by 5 bases, with 10 bases between the two germline ends. The CDR3 totals 13 residues. The CDR3 region has the DNA TGTGCCAGCAGCTGGAGAGACAACAATGAGCAGTTCTTC. The encoded protein is CASSWRDNNEQFF.

The chain uses TRBV7-8 and TRBJ2-3; 8 nucleotides line up with TRBD1. The germline V gene encodes CDR1 SGHVS and CDR2 FQNEAQ. CDR3 size: 14 residues. The junction had 8 bases not matched to a gene; V was cut back by 1 base and J by 11 bases. The CDR3 is CASSLVQGGRGQYF. As DNA, the CDR3 is TGTGCCAGCAGCTTAGTACAGGGGGGACGAGGGCAGTATTTT.

This chain connects TRBV19 to TRBJ1-3; D gene unclear. The germline V gene has CDR1 LNHDA and CDR2 SQIVND (reference sequence). V dropped 4 bases and J dropped 0 bases, with 10 bases sitting between them. The CDR3 totals 15 residues. CDR3 sequence reads: CASSSAGSSGNTIYF. The CDR3 bases are TGTGCCAGTAGTAGCGCGGGGAGCTCTGGAAACACCATATATTTT. The variable domain in full, completed from reference TRBV19 and TRBJ1-3, reads DGGITQSPKYLFRKEGQNVTLSCEQNLNHDAMYWYRQDPGQGLRLIYYSQIVNDFQKGDIAEGYSVSREKKESFPLTVTSAQKNPTAFYLCASSSAGSSGNTIYFGEGSWLTVV.

This chain connects TRBV7-3 to TRBJ2-1; no clear D. Trimming shortened V by 1 base and J by 3 bases, and 4 bases separated the two germline ends. From germline, CDR1 is SGHTA and CDR2 FQGTGA. CDR3 length equals 13 residues. The CDR3 DNA reads as TGTGCCAGCAGCTTAAACCACTACAATGAGCAGTTCTTC. Protein: CASSLNHYNEQFF.

V is TRBV27 and J is TRBJ1-4; D possibly corresponds to TRBD1 (5 bases). The V gene lost 4 bases and the J gene lost 0 bases, with 9 bases spanning the gap. The CDR3 is 15 amino acids. The germline V gene has CDR1 MNHEY and CDR2 SMNVEV (reference sequence). The CDR3 DNA follows: TGTGCCAGCAGTTCGAGAGGGGCAACTAATGAAAAACTGTTTTTT. This gives the protein CASSSRGATNEKLFF.

This clone was seen a handful of times. The rearrangement uses TRBV5-1 and TRBJ2-5; D is perhaps TRBD1 (6 bases). The V gene lost 7 bases and the J gene lost 1 base, with 17 bases spanning the gap. CDR1 is SGHRS, CDR2 YFSETQ, per germline. This CDR3 region has 15 residues. The DNA for the CDR3 is TGCGCCAGCGCCTGGGGGCAGGGCTCCCAAGAGACCCAGTACTTC. This sequence encodes CASAWGQGSQETQYF.

The rearrangement uses TRBV7-3 and TRBJ1-3; D possibly corresponds to TRBD1 (6 bases). Trimming removed 2 bases at V and 0 bases at J, with 20 bases between. Germline V gene lookup returns CDR1 SGHTA and CDR2 FQGTGA. This CDR3 has 19 amino acids. The CDR3 bases are TGTGCCAGCAGCTTAGGCCCCCGGGACACTCTTTCCTCTGGAAACACCATATATTTT. It codes for CASSLGPRDTLSSGNTIYF.

The chain is built from TRBV6-4 and TRBJ1-5; D unresolved. The V and J ends lost 6 bases and 4 bases respectively, with 16 bases between them. The CDR3 totals 15 residues. The germline V gene encodes CDR1 MRHNA and CDR2 SNTAGT. CDR3 loop: CASSPEAGSNQPQHF. In DNA form, the CDR3 reads TGTGCCAGCAGCCCCGAGGCGGGCTCTAATCAGCCCCAGCATTTT.

This chain uses TRBV18 with TRBJ2-7; D is unresolved. The CDR3 is 13 residues long. CDR1 KGHSH and CDR2 LQKENI come from the germline V gene. The V and J ends lost 5 bases and 2 bases respectively, with 10 bases between them. The CDR3 DNA follows: TGTGCCAGCTCATCCCTGGCGGCCTACGAGCAGTACTTC. Its protein is CASSSLAAYEQYF.

The rearrangement joins TRBV7-9 to TRBJ2-7, with TRBD1 matching 8 bases. This CDR3 contains 16 residues. V dropped 5 bases and J dropped 3; count of bases not matched to a gene: 12. Germline V gives CDR1 SEHNR, CDR2 FQNEAQ (reference sequence). CDR3 sequence: CASSPPMTGVVYEQYF. In nucleotides, the CDR3 is TGTGCCAGCAGCCCGCCGATGACAGGGGTGGTCTACGAGCAGTACTTC.